Below, one T cell receptor (beta chain) is given with its context. These data originate in a study of blood T cell repertoires in COVID-19. Study at large: Researchers got acute and convalescent COVID-19 samples from the United States, Italy and Spain. T cells, B-cell-depleted T cells, or PBMCs provided the cDNA or gDNA that served as material.

Per germline, CDR1 SEHNR and CDR2 FQNEAQ (reference sequence). V was trimmed by 5 bases and J by 6 bases, leaving 14 bases between them. This CDR3 contains 13 residues. As handled by the study authors: Estimates of nucleated cell counts were drawn from the amplification of reference gene primers. Profiling relied on immunoSEQ multiplex PCR, and the TCRdb table lists in-frame clones only, not all of them. V, J and clone size are taken as reported in that table, and D and trimming were inferred from the DNA itself. The sample carries about 56,000 clones, around 84% recorded once. The source is a woman of 80 years or more with acute or convalescent COVID-19. Sample: peripheral blood. The chain couples TRBV7-9 to TRBJ2-7, with D perhaps matching TRBD2 (6 bases). CDR3 in DNA: TGTGCCAGCAGCCCGATTGGGGGGAGCGAGCAGTACTTC. This sequence encodes CASSPIGGSEQYF.